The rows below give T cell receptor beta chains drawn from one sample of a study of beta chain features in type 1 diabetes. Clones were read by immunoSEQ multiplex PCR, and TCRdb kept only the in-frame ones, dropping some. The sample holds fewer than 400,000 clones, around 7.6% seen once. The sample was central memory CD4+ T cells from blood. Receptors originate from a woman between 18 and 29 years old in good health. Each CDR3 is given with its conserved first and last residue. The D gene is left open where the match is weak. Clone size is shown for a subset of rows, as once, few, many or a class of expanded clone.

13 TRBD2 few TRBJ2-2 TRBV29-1 CSVSRSGIGELFF TGCAGCGTTAGTCGTAGCGGGATTGGGGAGCTGTTTTTT
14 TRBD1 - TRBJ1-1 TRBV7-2 CASSPGQVFTEAFF TGTGCCAGCAGCCCGGGACAGGTTTTCACTGAAGCTTTCTTT
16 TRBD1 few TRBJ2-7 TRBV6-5 CASSLRGQVDFYEQYF TGTGCCAGCAGTTTACGGGGACAGGTGGATTTCTACGAGCAGTACTTC
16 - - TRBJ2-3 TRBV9 CASSVGVGTGTDTQYF TGTGCCAGCAGCGTAGGGGTGGGGACTGGCACAGATACGCAGTATTTT
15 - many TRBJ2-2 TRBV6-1 CASTQMEGSTGELFF TGTGCCAGCACCCAAATGGAGGGTTCTACCGGGGAGCTGTTTTTT
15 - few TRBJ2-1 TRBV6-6 CASSEGHSSYNEQFF TGTGCCAGCAGTGAGGGGCATAGCTCCTACAATGAGCAGTTCTTC
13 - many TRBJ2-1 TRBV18 CASSDHSYNEQFF TGTGCCAGCTCGGACCACTCCTACAATGAGCAGTTCTTC
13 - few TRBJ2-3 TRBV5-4 CASRESRTDTQYF TGTGCCAGCAGGGAGTCCCGCACAGATACGCAGTATTTT
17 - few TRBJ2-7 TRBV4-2 CASSQDYQWGSSYEQYF TGTGCCAGCAGCCAAGATTATCAGTGGGGCAGCTCCTACGAGCAGTACTTC
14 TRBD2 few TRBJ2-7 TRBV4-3 CASSQVSGSFEQYF TGCGCCAGCAGCCAAGTCAGCGGGAGTTTCGAGCAGTACTTC
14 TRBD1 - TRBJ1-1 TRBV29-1 CSVSGQGTDGEAFF TGCAGCGTTTCGGGACAGGGGACAGACGGTGAAGCTTTCTTT
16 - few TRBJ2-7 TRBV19 CASSKARQGLGYEQYF TGTGCCAGTAGTAAGGCCCGACAGGGACTGGGCTACGAGCAGTACTTC
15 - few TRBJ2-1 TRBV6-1 CASSPTPTTYNEQFF TGTGCCAGCAGTCCGACCCCTACTACGTACAATGAGCAGTTCTTC
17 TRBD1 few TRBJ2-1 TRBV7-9 CASSRRTRGQVDNEQFF TGTGCCAGCAGCCGACGAACCAGAGGACAGGTAGACAATGAGCAGTTCTTC
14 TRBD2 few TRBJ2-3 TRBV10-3 CAISSSGISDTQYF TGTGCCATCTCCTCTAGCGGGATTTCAGATACGCAGTATTTT
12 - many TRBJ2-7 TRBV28 CASERDKYEQYF TGTGCTTCCGAACGGGACAAATACGAGCAGTACTTC
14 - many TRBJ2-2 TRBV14 CASSRWANTGELFF TGTGCCAGCAGCCGATGGGCGAACACCGGGGAGCTGTTTTTT
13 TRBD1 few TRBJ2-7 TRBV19 CASSRGQVYEQYF TGTGCCAGTAGTCGGGGACAGGTCTACGAGCAGTACTTC
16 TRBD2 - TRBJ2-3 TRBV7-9 CASSGTGTSTADTQYF TGTGCCAGCAGCGGAACCGGGACTAGTACCGCAGATACGCAGTATTTT
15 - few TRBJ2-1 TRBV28 CASSSSSAGGNEQFF TGTGCCAGCAGTTCATCTAGCGCAGGGGGCAATGAGCAGTTCTTC
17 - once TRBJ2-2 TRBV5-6 CASSATMKSQGSGELFF TGTGCCAGCAGCGCGACCATGAAATCTCAGGGAAGCGGGGAGCTGTTTTTT
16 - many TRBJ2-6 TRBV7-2 CASSLIGRAGANVLTF TGTGCCAGCAGCTTAATCGGCAGGGCGGGGGCCAACGTCCTGACTTTC
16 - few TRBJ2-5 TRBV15 CATSRDFAGSSETQYF TGTGCCACCAGCAGAGATTTTGCGGGAAGCTCAGAGACCCAGTACTTC
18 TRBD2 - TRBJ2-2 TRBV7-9 CASSDRLAGGHFVGELFF TGTGCCAGCAGCGACCGACTAGCGGGAGGTCATTTTGTCGGGGAGCTGTTTTTT
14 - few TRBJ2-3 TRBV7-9 CASSLSTRTDTQYF TGTGCCAGCAGCTTATCGACACGCACAGATACGCAGTATTTT
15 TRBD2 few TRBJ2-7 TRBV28 CASSPMGGAGDEQYF TGTGCCAGCAGTCCCATGGGAGGGGCTGGGGACGAGCAGTACTTC
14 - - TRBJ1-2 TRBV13 CASSFRTANYGYTF TGTGCCAGCAGCTTTAGGACAGCTAACTATGGCTACACCTTC
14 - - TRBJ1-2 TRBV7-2 CASSPRQGSSGYTF TGTGCCAGCAGCCCCCGTCAAGGGAGCTCTGGCTACACCTTC
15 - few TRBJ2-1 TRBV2 CASSEEGGGRDEQFF TGTGCCAGCAGTGAAGAGGGGGGAGGTAGGGATGAGCAGTTCTTC
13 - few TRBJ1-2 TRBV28 CASSNPDRYGYTF TGTGCCAGCAGTAATCCAGACAGATATGGCTACACCTTC
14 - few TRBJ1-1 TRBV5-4 CASTLGGRNTEAFF TGTGCCAGCACCCTTGGGGGAAGGAACACTGAAGCTTTCTTT
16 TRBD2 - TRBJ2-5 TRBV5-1 CASSQSSGRGQETQYF TGCGCCAGCAGCCAGTCTAGCGGGAGGGGCCAAGAGACCCAGTACTTC
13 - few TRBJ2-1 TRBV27 CASSPLRSRVQFF TGTGCCAGCAGTCCTCTTCGAAGTAGGGTTCAGTTCTTC
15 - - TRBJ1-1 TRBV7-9 CASSPGGGAGTEAFF TGTGCCAGCAGCCCCGGAGGGGGGGCCGGCACTGAAGCTTTCTTT
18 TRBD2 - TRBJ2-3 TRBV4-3 CASSQDGRGEGLADTQYF TGCGCCAGCAGCCAAGATGGCCGCGGGGAGGGGTTGGCAGATACGCAGTATTTT
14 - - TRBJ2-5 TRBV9 CASSVQQGGETQYF TGTGCCAGCAGCGTGCAACAGGGAGGAGAGACCCAGTACTTC
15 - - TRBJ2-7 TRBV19 CASSITGVRAYEQYF TGTGCCAGTAGTATAACGGGGGTTCGGGCCTACGAGCAGTACTTC
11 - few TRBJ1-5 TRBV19 CASGEQQPQHF TGTGCCAGTGGGGAGCAACAGCCCCAGCATTTT
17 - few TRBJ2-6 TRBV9 CASSVATGFSGANVLTF TGTGCCAGCAGCGTAGCAACAGGGTTTTCCGGGGCCAACGTCCTGACTTTC
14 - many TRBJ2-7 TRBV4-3 CASSQGTADYEQYF TGCGCCAGCAGCCAAGGGACAGCCGACTACGAGCAGTACTTC
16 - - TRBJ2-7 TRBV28 CASSPPAGGRSYEQYF TGTGCCAGCAGTCCCCCGGCAGGGGGGCGCTCCTACGAGCAGTACTTC
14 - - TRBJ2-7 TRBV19 CASSIYDSSYEQYF TGTGCCAGTAGTATATATGATTCGAGCTACGAGCAGTACTTC
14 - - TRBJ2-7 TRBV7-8 CASSSRDTAYEQYF TGTGCCAGCAGCTCCCGGGACACTGCCTACGAGCAGTACTTC
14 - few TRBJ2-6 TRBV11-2 CASSLVSGANVLTF TGTGCCAGCAGCTTAGTCTCTGGGGCCAACGTCCTGACTTTC
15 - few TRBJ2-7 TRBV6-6 CASSHTPGSSYEQYF TGTGCCAGCAGTCATACTCCCGGCAGTTCCTACGAGCAGTACTTC
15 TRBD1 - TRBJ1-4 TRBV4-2 CASSHATGEGEKLFF TGTGCCAGCAGCCACGCGACAGGGGAAGGAGAAAAACTGTTTTTT
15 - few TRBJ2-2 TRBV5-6 CASSLSQSNTGELFF TGTGCCAGCAGCTTGTCCCAGTCAAACACCGGGGAGCTGTTTTTT
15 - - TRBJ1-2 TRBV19 CASSIDLDSNYGYTF TGTGCCAGTAGTATAGACCTGGACAGTAACTATGGCTACACCTTC